The sequence of this TCR beta chain was determined in a study of T cell repertoires in cytomegalovirus infection. In the case of this clonotype: Its matching antigen is unknown.

Study results and limitations: HLA-C-restricted CMV clonotypes gave the most frequent clonotype in two of eight donors.

Each CDR3 protein is one row after TCRdb ran MiXCR on the reads. The data show fewer than 200,000 distinct CDR3 sequences, under 25% seen once. The CDR3 length is 15 residues. With V trimmed by 4 bases and J by 8 bases, 8 bases remained unmatched. The germline V gene encodes CDR1 MNHEY and CDR2 SVGAGI. J is TRBJ1-6 and V is TRBV6-5, with 7 bases identical to TRBD1. Sequenced sample: PBMCs. The source of this sequence is a human donor in good health (CMV status not recorded). Some clones in this sample may be carry-over from other donors' samples. Here the CDR3 reads CASSWDSKEYSPLHF. The CDR3, as DNA: TGTGCCAGCAGTTGGGACAGCAAGGAGTATTCACCCCTCCACTTT.